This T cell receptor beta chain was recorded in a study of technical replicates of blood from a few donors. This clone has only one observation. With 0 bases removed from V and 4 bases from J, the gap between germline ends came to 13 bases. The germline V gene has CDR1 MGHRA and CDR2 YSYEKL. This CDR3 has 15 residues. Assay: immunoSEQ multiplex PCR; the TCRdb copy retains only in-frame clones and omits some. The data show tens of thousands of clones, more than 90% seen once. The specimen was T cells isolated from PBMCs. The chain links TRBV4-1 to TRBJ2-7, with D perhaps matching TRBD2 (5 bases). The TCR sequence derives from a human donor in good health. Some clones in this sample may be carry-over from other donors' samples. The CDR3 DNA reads TGCGCCAGCAGCCAAGAGCCCTACACTAGTTACGAGCAGTACTTC. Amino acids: CASSQEPYTSYEQYF.